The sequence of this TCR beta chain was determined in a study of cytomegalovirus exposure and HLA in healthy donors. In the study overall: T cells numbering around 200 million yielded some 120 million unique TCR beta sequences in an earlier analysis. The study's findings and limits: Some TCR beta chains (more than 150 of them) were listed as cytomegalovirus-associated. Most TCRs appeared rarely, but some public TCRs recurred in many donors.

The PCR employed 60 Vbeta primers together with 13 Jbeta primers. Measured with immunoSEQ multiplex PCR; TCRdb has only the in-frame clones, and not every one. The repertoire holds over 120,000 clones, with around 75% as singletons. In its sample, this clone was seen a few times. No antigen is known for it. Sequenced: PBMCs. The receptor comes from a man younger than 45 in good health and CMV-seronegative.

CDR3 nucleotides: TGTGCCAGTAGTATAAGCAGTCTAGGGGCCAATTATGGCTACACCTTC. It translates to CASSISSLGANYGYTF. The rearrangement links TRBV19 to TRBJ1-2; D is possibly TRBD1 (5 bases). Trimming cost V 2 bases and J 5 bases, with 18 bases left between them. This CDR3 has 16 amino acids. The germline V gene encodes CDR1 LNHDA and CDR2 SQIVND (reference sequence). The variable domain in full, with the rest retrieved from reference TRBV19 and TRBJ1-2, is DGGITQSPKYLFRKEGQNVTLSCEQNLNHDAMYWYRQDPGQGLRLIYYSQIVNDFQKGDIAEGYSVSREKKESFPLTVTSAQKNPTAFYLCASSISSLGANYGYTFGSGTRLTVV.